These T cell receptor beta chains were read from a single sample in a study of CD8+ T cells in alopecia areata. Data came from immunoSEQ multiplex PCR; TCRdb stores just in-frame clones and leaves some out. This sample carries just under 65,000 clones, 40% to 55% of them seen once, and the ten largest clones take around 21%. The sample was CD8+ T cells sorted from blood, taken around week 37, from a patient treated with tofacitinib. The receptor source for this set is a human donor with alopecia areata. Each CDR3 is given with its conserved first and last residue. Fields, in order: V gene, clone size, J gene, CDR3 length, D gene, CDR3 protein, CDR3 DNA. A D gene is named only where the DNA matches it firmly. Not all rows give a size; the values are once, few, many and, for expanded clones, a class.

>TRBV19|few|TRBJ2-2|15|.
CASSIDRALGRELFF
TGTGCCAGTAGTATAGATCGGGCCCTTGGACGGGAGCTGTTTTTT
>TRBV27|.|TRBJ1-2|16|TRBD1
CASSWAQTGGFDGYTF
TGTGCCAGCAGTTGGGCGCAGACAGGGGGGTTTGATGGCTACACCTTC
>TRBV20-1|.|TRBJ2-2|11|TRBD1
CGTAITGELFF
TGCGGGACAGCCATCACCGGGGAGCTGTTTTTT
>TRBV5-4|.|TRBJ2-2|15|.
CASSPVGLVPGELFF
TGTGCCAGCAGCCCCGTGGGACTCGTCCCCGGGGAGCTGTTTTTT
>TRBV4-1|.|TRBJ2-7|13|.
CASSITGRGEQYF
TGCGCCAGCAGCATTACAGGGAGGGGCGAGCAGTACTTC
>TRBV7-6|few|TRBJ2-7|13|.
CASSLAPLYEQYF
TGTGCCAGCAGCTTAGCGCCCCTCTACGAGCAGTACTTC
>TRBV29-1|.|TRBJ2-1|14|.
CSVEDSTSWDEQFF
TGCAGCGTTGAAGATTCTACCTCGTGGGATGAGCAGTTCTTC
>TRBV6-4|.|TRBJ2-3|12|.
CASSEFADTQYF
TGTGCCAGCAGTGAGTTCGCAGATACGCAGTATTTT
>TRBV7-9|.|TRBJ2-5|11|.
CASSGTETQYF
TGTGCCAGCAGCGGAACAGAGACCCAGTACTTC
>TRBV5-1|.|TRBJ2-7|16|.
CASSPPFESSSYEQYF
TGCGCCAGCAGCCCCCCGTTCGAGTCATCGTCCTACGAGCAGTACTTC
>TRBV27|.|TRBJ2-1|13|TRBD1
CASSFHRGDEQFF
TGTGCCAGCAGTTTCCACAGGGGGGATGAGCAGTTCTTC
>TRBV29-1|few|TRBJ2-7|11|TRBD1
CSVGQGREQYF
TGCAGCGTTGGACAGGGTCGCGAGCAGTACTTC
>TRBV6-1|once|TRBJ2-6|14|.
CASSGISGANVLTF
TGTGCCAGCAGTGGAATCTCTGGGGCCAACGTCCTGACTTTC
>TRBV11-2|.|TRBJ2-2|12|.
CASSLRRGELFF
TGTGCCAGCAGCTTAAGAAGAGGGGAGCTGTTTTTT
>TRBV7-9|.|TRBJ2-3|16|TRBD2
CASSSNSGRGPDTQYF
TGTGCCAGCAGCTCCAATAGCGGGAGGGGCCCAGATACGCAGTATTTT